The clone carrying this T cell receptor (beta chain) was observed a handful of times. This sample stems from a study of blood T cell repertoires in COVID-19. Study context: Sources were T cells, B-cell-depleted T cells, or PBMCs; the material itself was cDNA or gDNA.

CDR3 length: 13 amino acids. The V end lost 4 bases, the J end lost 3 bases, and 8 bases lay between the germline ends. CDR1 SGHNT and CDR2 YYREEE come from the germline V gene (reference sequence). Everyone who took part was about 18 to 89 years old, and they came from about two dozen US areas. Cohorts were assigned according to the clinical history that participants reported. Individuals in the exposed group had encountered a COVID-19 case within 2 weeks preceding study entry. Clones were sequenced by immunoSEQ multiplex PCR, and TCRdb holds only the in-frame ones, with some missing. The sample has roughly 150,000 clones; roughly four fifths are singletons.

Sequenced sample: PBMCs or T cells enriched from blood (not recorded which). The sequence derives from a woman between 18 and 30 years old who had been exposed to COVID-19. V usage is TRBV5-4 and J usage is TRBJ1-3, with unresolved D. In DNA, the CDR3 is TGTGCCAGCAGCCTACCCCTTGGAAACACCATATATTTT. Protein sequence: CASSLPLGNTIYF.